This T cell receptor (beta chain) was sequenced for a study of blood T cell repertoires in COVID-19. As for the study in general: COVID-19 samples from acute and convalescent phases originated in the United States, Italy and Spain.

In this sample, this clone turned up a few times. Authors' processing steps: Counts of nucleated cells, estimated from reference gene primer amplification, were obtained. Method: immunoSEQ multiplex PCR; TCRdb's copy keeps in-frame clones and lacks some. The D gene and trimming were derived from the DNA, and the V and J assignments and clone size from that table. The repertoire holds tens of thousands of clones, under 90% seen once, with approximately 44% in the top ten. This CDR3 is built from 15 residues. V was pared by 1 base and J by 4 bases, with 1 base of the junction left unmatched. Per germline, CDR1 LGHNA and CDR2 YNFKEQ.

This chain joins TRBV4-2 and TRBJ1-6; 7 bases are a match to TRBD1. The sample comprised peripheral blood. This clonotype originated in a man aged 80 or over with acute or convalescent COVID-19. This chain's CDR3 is CASSQGDRYNSPLHF. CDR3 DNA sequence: TGTGCCAGCAGCCAAGGGGACAGATATAATTCACCCCTCCACTTT.